This is a list of T cell receptor beta chains from one sample in a study of cytomegalovirus exposure and HLA in healthy donors. Here immunoSEQ multiplex PCR was the method, and the copy in TCRdb shows in-frame clones only, minus some. The sample yields about 73,000 clones, 65% to 85% seen once. The sample was PBMCs. The receptors derive from a man between 65 and 80 years old in good health and CMV-seronegative. The CDR3 runs from the conserved cysteine through the conserved F or W. The D gene is left open where the match is weak. Size is omitted from some rows. Given values are once, few, many or a class for expanded clones.

>-|TRBD1|TRBV19|TRBJ2-7
CASSGDRGYEQYF
TGTGCCAGTAGTGGGGACAGGGGATACGAGCAGTACTTC
>-|-|TRBV18|TRBJ2-1
CASSPPRGEDSHNEQFF
TGTGCCAGCTCACCCCCACGCGGAGAGGACAGCCACAATGAGCAGTTCTTC
>-|-|TRBV19|TRBJ1-2
CASTTPGLANYGYTF
TGTGCCAGTACGACCCCAGGGTTAGCTAACTATGGCTACACCTTC
>-|TRBD1|TRBV6-5|TRBJ1-2
CASSYNTGGRDGYTF
TGTGCCAGCAGTTATAATACAGGGGGCCGAGATGGCTACACCTTC
>once|TRBD1|TRBV2|TRBJ2-7
CASSERRTGGPYEQYF
TGTGCCAGCAGTGAAAGGAGGACAGGGGGCCCCTACGAGCAGTACTTC
>-|-|TRBV5-1|TRBJ2-6
CASSLLTASGANVLTF
TGCGCCAGCAGCTTACTGACAGCCTCTGGGGCCAACGTCCTGACTTTC
>few|TRBD2|TRBV19|TRBJ2-5
CASSPRPGLAGGGETQYF
TGTGCCAGTAGTCCCCGCCCGGGACTAGCGGGAGGCGGTGAGACCCAGTACTTC
>-|-|TRBV4-3|TRBJ2-3
CASSQTSLLGADTQYF
TGCGCCAGCAGCCAAACAAGCTTGCTAGGTGCAGATACGCAGTATTTT
>-|-|TRBV4-3|TRBJ2-5
CASSQEGSAGETQYF
TGCGCCAGCAGCCAAGAGGGGTCAGCGGGAGAGACCCAGTACTTC
>-|-|TRBV7-9|TRBJ2-3
CASSFGQALPTDTQYF
TGTGCCAGCAGCTTTGGGCAGGCCCTTCCCACAGATACGCAGTATTTT
>few|-|TRBV12-5|TRBJ2-3
CASAGGTDTQYF
TGTGCTAGTGCCGGAGGAACAGATACGCAGTATTTT